This TCR beta chain was recovered during a study of blood T cell repertoires in COVID-19 (dated by TCRdb to the early 2020s). About the full investigation: The collaborator samples originated in the United States, Italy and Spain and spanned the acute and convalescent phases of COVID-19. The material from the prospective study consisted of cDNA or gDNA derived from T cells, B-cell-depleted T cells, or PBMCs. The dataset comprised deeply sampled blood TCRbeta repertoires from subjects exposed to, actively infected with, or recovered from COVID-19. A freely available public database, intended as a resource for researchers studying the immune response to SARS-CoV-2, is where the repertoires were released. Samples were obtained from the ongoing ImmuneRACE study (first 160 participants) and from over 1,000 subjects provided by 6 global collaborators. The sample metadata nearly always contained a de-identified subject ID, COVID-19 status, age in years and sex. Where available, HLA class I and class II types were taken from metadata supplied by the sample provider and were not determined by assay-based typing.

As regards this clone: The antigen it recognizes is unknown. No clone much larger than this one lies a single base away; base qualities are absent.

Broader findings and caveats from the paper: How much clinical and demographic metadata was included differed by source and by participant, and the metadata was provided uncurated.

The germline V gene (reference sequence) gives CDR1 as SGHKS and CDR2 as YYEKEE. Compared with germline, V lacks 4 bases and J lacks 0 bases; bases without a gene match: 9. Spanning cysteine to phenylalanine, the CDR3 consists of 17 amino acids. CDR3 DNA only is kept here, 51 bases in frame from base 1. In the prospective study, participants were roughly 18 to 100 years old, resided in 24 geographic areas of the United States, and were enrolled through a virtual design. To assign participants to cohorts, the prospective study relied on clinical history that participants themselves reported in a screening survey and a study questionnaire. For ImmuneRACE Cohort 3, a participant was defined as recovered based on two consecutive negative NP/OP PCR tests, clearance by a healthcare professional, or resolution of symptoms. In the prospective study, mobile phlebotomists collected whole blood, serum and a nasopharyngeal or oropharyngeal swab from each participant. Additional blood draws and questionnaires over an approximately two-month period could optionally be provided by prospective study participants. Before DNA extraction, blood samples from the prospective study were shipped at room temperature or frozen.

The immunoSEQ Assay, a bias-controlled multiplex PCR, was used to amplify TCRbeta CDR3 regions from genomic DNA. The paper's data handling went like this. The number of nucleated cells in each sample was estimated from the amplification of reference gene primers within the assay. To quantify the absolute abundance of each unique TCRbeta CDR3 rearrangement, sequence reads were collapsed and filtered. For each sample, productive Simpson clonality was calculated by taking the square root of Simpson's diversity index across productive rearrangements. This immuneACCESS table, as held by TCRdb, lists in-frame sequences with V and J called but not all clones. Of the missing ones, under half trace to an unresolved V gene in checked studies; the others have no known cause. Clone size and V and J calls were adopted from that table, with D and trimming inferred from the DNA. Recorded for this sample are roughly 380,000 clones; roughly 90% of them occurred a single time. The ten largest account for 3% of the sample.

Here the chain combines TRBV5-5 and TRBJ2-1; 8 bases in the middle match TRBD1. The receptor was isolated from a woman aged 25-40 years who had recovered from COVID-19. What was sequenced was PBMCs or T cells enriched from blood (not recorded which). CDR3 reads: CASSTTGASVSYNEQFF. The DNA reads TGTGCCAGCAGCACGACAGGGGCGTCCGTCTCCTACAATGAGCAGTTCTTC.